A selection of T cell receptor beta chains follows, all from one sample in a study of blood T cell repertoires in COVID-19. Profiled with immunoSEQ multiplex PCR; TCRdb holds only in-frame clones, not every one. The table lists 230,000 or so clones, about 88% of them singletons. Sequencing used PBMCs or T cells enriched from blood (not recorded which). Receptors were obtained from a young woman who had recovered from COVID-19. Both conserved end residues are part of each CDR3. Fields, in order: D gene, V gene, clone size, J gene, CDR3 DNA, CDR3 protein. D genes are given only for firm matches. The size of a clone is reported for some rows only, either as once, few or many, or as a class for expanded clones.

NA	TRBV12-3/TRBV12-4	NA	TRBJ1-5	TGTGCCAGCAGTTCAGTTTCCGTGCCCCAGCATTTT	CASSSVSVPQHF
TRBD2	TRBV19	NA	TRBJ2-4	TGTGCCAGTAGTCCCCGGGCGGGGGGCGACGCTAGCATTCAGTACTTC	CASSPRAGGDASIQYF
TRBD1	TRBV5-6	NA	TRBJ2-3	TGTGCCAGCAGCGGGGGTACAGGGGAGCCAGATACGCAGTATTTT	CASSGGTGEPDTQYF
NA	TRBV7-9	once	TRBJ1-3	TGTGCCAGCAGCGCTAGTGGGAGCTCTGGAAACACCATATATTTT	CASSASGSSGNTIYF
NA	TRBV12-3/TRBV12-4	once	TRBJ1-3	TGTGCCAGCAGTTTAACAGCTGGAAACACCATATATTTT	CASSLTAGNTIYF
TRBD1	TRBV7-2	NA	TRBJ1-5	TGTGCCAGCAGCCTGACAGGGGACCAGCCCCAGCATTTT	CASSLTGDQPQHF
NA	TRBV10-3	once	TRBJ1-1	TGTGCCATCAGTGAGACAGACCGGACATATGCTTTCTTT	CAISETDRTYAFF
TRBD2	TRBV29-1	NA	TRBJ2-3	TGCAGCGCGAAGCGGGGGGGCACAGATACGCAGTATTTT	CSAKRGGTDTQYF
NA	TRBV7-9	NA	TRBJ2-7	TGTGCCCCGGGGGAAATCTACGAGCAGTACTTC	CAPGEIYEQYF
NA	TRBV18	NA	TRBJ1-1	TGTGCCAGCTCACCGGGGCAGGGGTTGTTTATGAACACTGAAGCTTTCTTT	CASSPGQGLFMNTEAFF
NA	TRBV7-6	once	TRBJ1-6	TGTGCCAGCAGCTCATCCCTTTTAGGCAGGGTCGACTCACCCCTCCACTTT	CASSSSLLGRVDSPLHF
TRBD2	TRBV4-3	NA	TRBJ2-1	TGCGCCAGCAGCCAAGGACTAGCGAACTACAATGAGCAGTTCTTC	CASSQGLANYNEQFF
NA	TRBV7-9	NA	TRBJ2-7	TGTGCCAGCGGTACCGGGATCTACGAGCAGTACTTC	CASGTGIYEQYF
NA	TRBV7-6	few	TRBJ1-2	TGTGCCAGCAGCTTAGCTGGGGGGACCTATGGCTACACCTTC	CASSLAGGTYGYTF
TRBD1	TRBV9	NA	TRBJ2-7	TGTGCCAGCAGCGTAGGACGGACAGGTTCCTACGAGCAGTACTTC	CASSVGRTGSYEQYF
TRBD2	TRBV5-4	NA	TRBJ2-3	TGTGCCAGCAGCTTGCCAGGACTAGCGGGGGGGGGCACAGATACGCAGTATTTT	CASSLPGLAGGGTDTQYF
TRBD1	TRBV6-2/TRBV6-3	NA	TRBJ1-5	TGTGCCAGCAGTTCATCAGGGGGGAGGCCCCAGCATTTT	CASSSSGGRPQHF
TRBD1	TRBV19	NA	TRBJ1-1	TGTGCCAGTAGTATTAGGGGGACAGGGAATCCCCCTTTCTTT	CASSIRGTGNPPFF
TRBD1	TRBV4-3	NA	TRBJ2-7	TGCGCCAGCAGCCAAGAGGGACAGGGAGAGCAGTACTTC	CASSQEGQGEQYF
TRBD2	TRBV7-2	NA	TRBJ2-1	TGTGCCAGCAGCTTAAAGGGGACTAGCGAAAGGAGTGAGCAGTTCTTC	CASSLKGTSERSEQFF
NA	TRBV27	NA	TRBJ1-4	TGTGCCAGCAGTTTTAATTGGGCTGAAAAACTGTTTTTT	CASSFNWAEKLFF
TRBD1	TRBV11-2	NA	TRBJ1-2	TGTGCCAGCAGCTTGGGACAGGGTTCGGGTGGCTACACCTTC	CASSLGQGSGGYTF
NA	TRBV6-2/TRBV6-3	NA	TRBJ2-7	TGTGCCAGCAGTTTGACGGGGAGCTACGAGCAGTACTTC	CASSLTGSYEQYF
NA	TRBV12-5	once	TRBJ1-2	TGTGCTAGTGGTCTCGCAGGGTACTATGGCTACACCTTC	CASGLAGYYGYTF
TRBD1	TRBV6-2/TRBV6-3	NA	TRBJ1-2	TGTGCCAGCAGTTACTCGCGGGACAGCTTCTATGGCTACACCTTC	CASSYSRDSFYGYTF
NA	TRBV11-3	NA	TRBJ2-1	TGTGCCAGCAGCTTAGGAACAGGGTTGTACAATGAGCAGTTCTTC	CASSLGTGLYNEQFF
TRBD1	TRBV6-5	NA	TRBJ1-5	TGTGCCAGCAGTTTCACAGGGGGCGGCAATCAGCCCCAGCATTTT	CASSFTGGGNQPQHF
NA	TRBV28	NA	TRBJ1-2	TGTGCCAGCAGTTACCCGGCGGGGAGGTCCGGCTATGGCTACACCTTC	CASSYPAGRSGYGYTF
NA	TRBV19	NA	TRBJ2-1	TGTGCCAGTAGTACCCCAACAGGGGGGGCCTACAATGAGCAGTTCTTC	CASSTPTGGAYNEQFF
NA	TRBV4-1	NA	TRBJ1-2	TGCGCCAGCAGCCAGGGGACACAACTAACCTATGGCTACACCTTC	CASSQGTQLTYGYTF
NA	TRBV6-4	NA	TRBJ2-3	TGTGCCAGCAGTGACAGGGGCGGCACAGATACGCAGTATTTT	CASSDRGGTDTQYF
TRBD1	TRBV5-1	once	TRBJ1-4	TGCGCCAGCAGCTTAACTCCGGGACAGGGTGGTGAAAAACTGTTTTTT	CASSLTPGQGGEKLFF
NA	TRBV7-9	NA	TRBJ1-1	TGTGCCAGCAGCTTAAATGCCTTCGGGAACACTGAAGCTTTCTTT	CASSLNAFGNTEAFF
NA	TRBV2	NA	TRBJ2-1	TGTGCCAGCGGTGCGTTCTCCTACAATGAGCAGTTCTTC	CASGAFSYNEQFF
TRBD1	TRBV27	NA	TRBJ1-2	TGTGCCAGCAGTCCGGACAGGGACTATGGCTACACCTTC	CASSPDRDYGYTF
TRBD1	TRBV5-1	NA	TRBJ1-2	TGCGCCAGCAGCTTGGCCGACAGGGTCTATGGCTACACCTTC	CASSLADRVYGYTF
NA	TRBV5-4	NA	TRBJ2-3	TGTGCCAGCCGTAACGTAGGGGCGACGCAGTATTTT	CASRNVGATQYF
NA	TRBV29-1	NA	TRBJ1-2	TGCAGCGTTGATACAGGAGGTACAGGGAGAGGCTACACCTTC	CSVDTGGTGRGYTF
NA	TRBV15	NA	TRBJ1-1	TGTGCCACCAGCAGAGGACAATTCCGAATGAACACTGAAGCTTTCTTT	CATSRGQFRMNTEAFF
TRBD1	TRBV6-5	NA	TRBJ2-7	TGTGCCAGCAGTCCGGACAGGGAAGCGTACGAGCAGTACTTC	CASSPDREAYEQYF
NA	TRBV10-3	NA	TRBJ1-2	TGTGCCATCCCCACCTCGACCGGACAGCGAGACATTGGGGGCTACACCTTC	CAIPTSTGQRDIGGYTF
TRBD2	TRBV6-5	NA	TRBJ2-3	TGTGCCGCTAAGGCGAGCGGGGGACAAGATACGCAGTATTTT	CAAKASGGQDTQYF
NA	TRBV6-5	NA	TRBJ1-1	TGTGCCAGCCTTCGGGGGGTTGGCACTGAAGCTTTCTTT	CASLRGVGTEAFF
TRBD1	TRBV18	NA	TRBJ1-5	TGTGCCAGCTCACCACCGCCGGGACAGGAGATTTATAGCAATCAGCCCCAGCATTTT	CASSPPPGQEIYSNQPQHF
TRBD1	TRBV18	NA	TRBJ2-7	TGTGCCAGCTCACCAGGAATCGTTGGACAGGGGACTACCTACGAGCAGTACTTC	CASSPGIVGQGTTYEQYF
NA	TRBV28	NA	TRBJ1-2	TGTGCCAGCACCTTCGGGGGGAGGGGCTATGGCTACACCTTC	CASTFGGRGYGYTF
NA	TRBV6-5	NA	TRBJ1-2	TGTGCCAGCAGTTACTCGGCAGAAAATGGCTACACCTTC	CASSYSAENGYTF
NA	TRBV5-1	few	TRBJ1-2	TGCGCCAGCAGCTTGGCGGGGACACCTATCGGCTACACCTTC	CASSLAGTPIGYTF
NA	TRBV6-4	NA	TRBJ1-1	TGTGCCAGCAGTGAGGGATTCGGGAGTGAAGCTTTCTTT	CASSEGFGSEAFF
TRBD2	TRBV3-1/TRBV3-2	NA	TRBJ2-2	TGTGCCAGCAGCCAAGGAGCGGGGGCCCTCACCGGGGAGCTGTTTTTT	CASSQGAGALTGELFF
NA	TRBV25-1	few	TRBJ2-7	TGTGCCAGCAGTTCAGACAGGAATGTGGACTACGAGCAGTACTTC	CASSSDRNVDYEQYF
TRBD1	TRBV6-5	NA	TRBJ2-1	TGTGCCAGCAGACCTCCGGGACAGGTCTACAATGAGCAGTTCTTC	CASRPPGQVYNEQFF
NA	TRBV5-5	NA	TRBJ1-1	TGTGCCAGCAGCTTGTTAATGAACACTGAAGCTTTCTTT	CASSLLMNTEAFF
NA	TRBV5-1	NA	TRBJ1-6	TGCGCCAGCAGCCCCAGACTAGGGGCTGATAATTCACCCCTCCACTTT	CASSPRLGADNSPLHF
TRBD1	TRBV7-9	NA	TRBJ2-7	TGTGCCAGCAGCTTATACCCAGGGGACAGGGATCCCTACGAGCAGTACTTC	CASSLYPGDRDPYEQYF